A selection of T cell receptor beta chains follows, all from one sample in a study of blood T cell repertoires in COVID-19. Generated by immunoSEQ multiplex PCR, the TCRdb table keeps only in-frame clones and is missing some. The data show 170,000 or so clones, roughly 87% seen once. Sequenced input: peripheral blood. Receptors originate from a man between 18 and 35 years old who had recovered from COVID-19. CDR3s include the opening cysteine and the closing phenylalanine or tryptophan. D genes are given only for firm matches. Clone size is given for some rows only: seen once, a few or many times, or a class if the clone is expanded.

>TRBJ2-3|NA|TRBV11-2|once
CASRRGPDTQYF
TGTGCCAGCCGCCGTGGCCCAGATACGCAGTATTTT
>TRBJ1-1|TRBD1|TRBV7-6|NA
CASSPIQGINTEAFF
TGTGCCAGCAGCCCAATACAGGGGATTAACACTGAAGCTTTCTTT
>TRBJ2-7|NA|TRBV28|once
CASSLFAGTLSYEQYF
TGTGCCAGCAGTCTCTTCGCGGGGACTCTCTCCTACGAGCAGTACTTC
>TRBJ2-7|TRBD2|TRBV27|few
CASSWVRAGRSSEQYF
TGTGCCAGCAGTTGGGTTCGAGCGGGACGTTCTAGCGAGCAGTACTTC
>TRBJ1-5|NA|TRBV7-6|NA
CASSLGTGRDQPQHF
TGTGCCAGCAGCTTGGGAACAGGGAGGGATCAGCCCCAGCATTTT
>TRBJ2-7|TRBD2|TRBV28|NA
CASCPGLPEWGEQYF
TGTGCCAGTTGCCCGGGACTACCAGAATGGGGGGAGCAGTACTTC
>TRBJ2-7|TRBD2|TRBV6-5|NA
CASSQGRGAIYEQYF
TGTGCCAGCAGCCAGGGGCGGGGGGCGATTTACGAGCAGTACTTC
>TRBJ2-7|TRBD1|TRBV28|NA
CASRGGTGGGWYEQYF
TGTGCCAGCAGGGGAGGGACAGGGGGTGGTTGGTACGAGCAGTACTTC
>TRBJ2-1|TRBD2|TRBV5-6|NA
CATGRGNNDEQFF
TGTGCCACCGGGCGGGGGAATAACGATGAGCAGTTCTTC
>TRBJ1-4|TRBD1|TRBV19|once
CASTTGDATNEKLFF
TGTGCCAGTACCACAGGGGATGCAACTAATGAAAAACTGTTTTTT
>TRBJ1-1|NA|TRBV11-3|NA
CASSFGGLNTEAFF
TGTGCCAGCAGCTTCGGGGGTCTGAACACTGAAGCTTTCTTT
>TRBJ1-5|NA|TRBV6-5|NA
CASSQGYSNQPQHF
TGTGCCAGCAGTCAGGGTTATAGCAATCAGCCCCAGCATTTT
>TRBJ2-5|TRBD2|TRBV4-2|once
CASSQEYGLAGSYQETQYF
TGTGCCAGCAGCCAAGAGTACGGACTAGCGGGATCGTACCAAGAGACCCAGTACTTC
>TRBJ2-7|TRBD1|TRBV28|NA
CASSTTGTGSPYEQYF
TGTGCCAGCAGCACCACGGGGACAGGGTCACCCTACGAGCAGTACTTC
>TRBJ2-7|TRBD1|TRBV9|NA
CASSPRQGAYEQYF
TGTGCCAGCAGCCCACGACAGGGGGCCTACGAGCAGTACTTC
>TRBJ2-3|NA|TRBV14|NA
CASSQDTRSGTQYF
TGTGCCAGCAGCCAAGATACACGGAGCGGTACGCAGTATTTT
>TRBJ2-1|NA|TRBV5-1|once
CASSFSLANDNEQFF
TGCGCCAGCAGCTTTTCACTAGCCAACGACAATGAGCAGTTCTTC
>TRBJ2-5|NA|TRBV23-1|NA
CASSRKKGGQETQYF
TGCGCCAGCAGCCGAAAAAAGGGAGGCCAAGAGACCCAGTACTTC
>TRBJ2-1|NA|TRBV10-3|NA
CATRQSGNEQFF
TGTGCCACAAGACAGTCTGGGAATGAGCAGTTCTTC
>TRBJ1-1|NA|TRBV19|once
CASRVRGGTEAFF
TGTGCCAGTCGGGTGAGGGGGGGCACTGAAGCTTTCTTT
>TRBJ2-3|NA|TRBV18|NA
CASSPSTEVAQYF
TGTGCCAGCTCACCATCGACAGAGGTTGCGCAGTATTTT
>TRBJ2-7|TRBD1|TRBV4-3|once
CASSQRTGYEQYF
TGCGCCAGCAGCCAGAGGACAGGCTACGAGCAGTACTTC
>TRBJ1-2|NA|TRBV3-1/TRBV3-2|NA
CASSPSRGSAGYTF
TGTGCCAGCAGCCCCTCTCGGGGGTCCGCTGGCTACACCTTC
>TRBJ1-1|TRBD1|TRBV19|NA
CASSSSGTGNTEAFF
TGTGCCAGTAGTTCCTCCGGGACAGGGAACACTGAAGCTTTCTTT
>TRBJ2-2|TRBD2|TRBV28|NA
CASSRPGLGSTGELFF
TGTGCCAGCAGTAGGCCGGGACTAGGTTCCACCGGGGAGCTGTTTTTT
>TRBJ2-1|NA|TRBV28|NA
CASSSQGYNEQFF
TGTGCCAGCAGTTCACAGGGCTACAATGAGCAGTTCTTC
>TRBJ1-1|TRBD1|TRBV28|NA
CASSRGGGVTEAFF
TGTGCCAGCAGTAGAGGGGGCGGTGTCACTGAAGCTTTCTTT
>TRBJ2-7|TRBD1|TRBV27|once
CASSLRDRGLYEQYF
TGTGCCAGCAGTTTAAGGGACAGGGGACTGTACGAGCAGTACTTC
>TRBJ2-1|NA|TRBV10-2|NA
CASRDSRSDNEQFF
TGCGCCAGCAGGGACTCCCGCTCTGACAATGAGCAGTTCTTC
>TRBJ2-1|TRBD1|TRBV27|NA
CASSAGTGGYNEQFF
TGTGCCAGCAGTGCAGGGACAGGAGGGTACAATGAGCAGTTCTTC
>TRBJ2-1|TRBD1|TRBV28|NA
CASTDRGDVFNEQFF
TGTGCCAGCACCGACAGGGGGGATGTTTTCAATGAGCAGTTCTTC
>TRBJ1-1|NA|TRBV19|once
CASSIWSGAGAFF
TGTGCCAGTAGTATATGGTCCGGAGCGGGAGCTTTCTTT
>TRBJ1-1|NA|TRBV4-1|NA
CASSQGSMNTEAFF
TGCGCCAGCAGCCAGGGCAGCATGAACACTGAAGCTTTCTTT
>TRBJ2-7|TRBD2|TRBV3-1/TRBV3-2|NA
CASSHGTRGAYEQYF
TGTGCCAGCAGTCACGGGACTAGAGGAGCCTACGAGCAGTACTTC
>TRBJ2-7|NA|TRBV5-4|NA
CASSLGGREQYF
TGTGCCAGCAGCTTAGGCGGCCGGGAGCAGTACTTC
>TRBJ2-3|TRBD2|TRBV27|NA
CASSFVLAGGLTTDTQYF
TGTGCCAGCAGTTTTGTACTAGCGGGAGGCCTTACCACAGATACGCAGTATTTT
>TRBJ2-1|NA|TRBV5-4|NA
CASSLSQGNYNEQFF
TGTGCCAGCAGCTTGAGTCAGGGAAACTACAATGAGCAGTTCTTC
>TRBJ1-1|NA|TRBV18|NA
CASSPPGITEAFF
TGTGCCAGCTCACCCCCAGGGATTACTGAAGCTTTCTTT
>TRBJ1-4|TRBD1|TRBV7-9|NA
CASGDRGLTNEKLFF
TGTGCCAGCGGCGACAGGGGTCTAACTAATGAAAAACTGTTTTTT
>TRBJ2-7|TRBD2|TRBV5-4|NA
CASREASGSYEQYF
TGTGCCAGCAGGGAGGCTAGCGGCTCCTACGAGCAGTACTTC
>TRBJ2-2|TRBD2|TRBV5-8|few
CASGPGLAGGRTGELFF
TGTGCCAGCGGGCCCGGACTAGCGGGAGGGCGGACCGGGGAGCTGTTTTTT
>TRBJ2-1|NA|TRBV10-1|NA
CASSEQRSSDEQFF
TGCGCCAGCAGTGAGCAGCGGTCCTCGGATGAGCAGTTCTTC
>TRBJ2-7|TRBD1|TRBV7-2|NA
CASSSAGTGGYEQYF
TGTGCCAGCAGCTCGGCCGGGACAGGGGGCTACGAGCAGTACTTC
>TRBJ2-2|TRBD2|TRBV6-2/TRBV6-3|NA
CASSQTSGSTGELFF
TGTGCCAGCAGTCAAACTAGCGGGAGCACCGGGGAGCTGTTTTTT
>TRBJ2-2|NA|TRBV6-5|NA
CASSNQAYTGELFF
TGTGCCAGCAGTAACCAGGCTTACACCGGGGAGCTGTTTTTT
>TRBJ1-2|TRBD1|TRBV28|NA
CASSLPGQLSNYGYTF
TGTGCCAGCAGTTTACCGGGACAGCTATCTAACTATGGCTACACCTTC
>TRBJ1-4|TRBD1|TRBV2|NA
CASSEEGQQNEKLFF
TGTGCCAGCAGTGAAGAGGGACAGCAGAATGAAAAACTGTTTTTT
>TRBJ1-2|NA|TRBV5-6|NA
CASSSPGRQGYGYTF
TGTGCCAGCAGCTCCCCCGGCAGGCAGGGGTATGGCTACACCTTC
>TRBJ2-1|NA|TRBV7-9|NA
CASSSKEAGGRDEQFF
TGTGCCAGCAGTAGCAAGGAAGCGGGTGGGCGGGATGAGCAGTTCTTC
>TRBJ2-1|TRBD2|TRBV2|NA
CASWTSVDYEQFF
TGTGCCAGCTGGACTAGCGTGGATTATGAGCAGTTCTTC
>TRBJ1-1|NA|TRBV27|NA
CASSLGGMNTEAFF
TGTGCCAGCAGTTTAGGCGGCATGAACACTGAAGCTTTCTTT
>TRBJ1-5|TRBD1|TRBV3-1/TRBV3-2|NA
CASSLGTEPSNQPQHF
TGTGCCAGCAGCCTAGGGACAGAACCTAGCAATCAGCCCCAGCATTTT